Listed below are T cell receptor beta chains from one sample, sequenced in a study of cytotoxic CD8 clonotypes in ibrutinib-treated CLL. The data were produced by immunoSEQ multiplex PCR, yet TCRdb's version contains in-frame clones alone and is incomplete. The top ten clones hold 4% to 5.5% of a sample with 85,000 or so clones, 75% to 85% of them seen once. Here the sequenced sample was PBMCs, taken after 12 months of ibrutinib treatment. Receptors were obtained from a human donor with chronic lymphocytic leukemia. CDR3s include the opening cysteine and the closing phenylalanine or tryptophan. The D gene is left open where the match is weak. Size is stated for part of the rows, as once, few or many counts, or as a class when the clone is expanded.

J gene | D gene | clone size | V gene | CDR3 length | CDR3 protein | CDR3 DNA
TRBJ2-1 | . | . | TRBV7-3 | 13 | CASSPGTYNEQFF | TGTGCCAGCAGCCCCGGGACCTACAATGAGCAGTTCTTC
TRBJ2-7 | . | once | TRBV28 | 12 | CASTQSSYEQYF | TGTGCCAGCACCCAAAGCTCCTACGAGCAGTACTTC
TRBJ2-2 | . | few | TRBV5-1 | 16 | CASSLRGAPNTGELFF | TGCGCCAGCAGCCTACGAGGGGCCCCGAACACCGGGGAGCTGTTTTTT
TRBJ2-7 | TRBD1 | once | TRBV6-1 | 13 | CASTSGGNVEQYF | TGTGCCAGCACCTCAGGGGGAAACGTCGAGCAGTACTTC
TRBJ2-1 | . | medium-sized | TRBV2 | 11 | CASSVYNEQFF | TGTGCCAGCAGTGTGTACAATGAGCAGTTCTTC
TRBJ2-5 | . | few | TRBV14 | 15 | CASSHLVDYQETQYF | TGTGCCAGCAGCCATTTGGTCGATTACCAAGAGACCCAGTACTTC
TRBJ2-4 | . | . | TRBV9 | 15 | CASSARSGPKNIQYF | TGTGCCAGCAGCGCCCGCTCGGGTCCCAAAAACATTCAGTACTTC
TRBJ1-6 | TRBD1 | . | TRBV6-6 | 14 | CASSPQGSGSPLHF | TGTGCCAGCAGCCCACAGGGGAGCGGTTCACCCCTCCACTTT
TRBJ2-7 | . | . | TRBV7-3 | 14 | CASSPGTPHYEQYF | TGTGCCAGCAGCCCTGGGACGCCACACTACGAGCAGTACTTC
TRBJ1-3 | . | . | TRBV11-2 | 17 | CASSARGPRVAGNTIYF | TGTGCCAGCAGCGCCAGGGGCCCCAGGGTGGCTGGAAACACCATATATTTT